Presented here are 5 T cell receptor beta chains from one specimen sequenced in a study of siplizumab effects on memory and regulatory T cells. Libraries were prepared by immunoSEQ multiplex PCR; TCRdb keeps only in-frame clonotypes and omits some of them. Here the sample spans some 100,000 clones, over 95% being singletons. Sequencing was done on a sample of naive CD4+ T cells sorted from blood. The receptors stem from a human donor in good health.

This chain joins TRBV5-1 and TRBJ1-1; TRBD1 matches at 7 bases. CDR3 length: 13 residues. V shed 4 bases, J shed 3 bases, and the junction held 3 bases outside the gene matches. Per the germline V gene, CDR1 is SGHRS and CDR2 is YFSETQ. The CDR3 is CASSKGADTEAFF. CDR3 nucleotide sequence: TGCGCCAGCAGCAAGGGGGCAGACACTGAAGCTTTCTTT.

V is TRBV6-5 and J is TRBJ1-2; D unclear. The CDR3 totals 12 residues. Germline loops: CDR1 MNHEY, CDR2 SVGAGI. Trimming pared 6 bases from V and 9 bases from J, leaving 14 bases between. This CDR3 is CASSRAHARYTF. The CDR3 DNA is TGTGCCAGCAGCCGAGCCCATGCTCGCTACACCTTC.

This chain connects TRBV27 to TRBJ2-1; the D is unclear. The length of the CDR3 is 16 residues. Germline CDR1 is MNHEY and CDR2 is SMNVEV (reference sequence). The germline V and J ends were trimmed by 6 bases and 0 bases, with 15 bases remaining between them. Here the CDR3 reads CASSPRPASSYNEQFF. The CDR3 nucleotides are TGTGCCAGCAGCCCCCGCCCGGCCAGCTCCTACAATGAGCAGTTCTTC.

This chain uses TRBV19 with TRBJ1-1; D unresolved. Trimming removed 4 bases from V and 3 bases from J, with 12 bases in between. Germline-derived CDR1 and CDR2 are LNHDA and SQIVND (reference sequence). The CDR3 has 14 amino acids. As DNA, the CDR3 is TGTGCCAGTAGTAAGGAGAGGGCGTACACTGAAGCTTTCTTT. Protein product: CASSKERAYTEAFF.

Only one count was recorded for this clone. The V and J genes are TRBV28 and TRBJ1-5; tentative D call: TRBD1 (6 bases). Germline V gene lookup returns CDR1 MDHEN and CDR2 SYDVKM. Trimming removed 7 bases from V and 2 bases from J, with 15 bases in between. This CDR3 comprises 15 residues. CDR3 region: CASTLGGMGNQPQHF. CDR3 in DNA: TGTGCCAGCACCCTAGGGGGGATGGGCAATCAGCCCCAGCATTTT.